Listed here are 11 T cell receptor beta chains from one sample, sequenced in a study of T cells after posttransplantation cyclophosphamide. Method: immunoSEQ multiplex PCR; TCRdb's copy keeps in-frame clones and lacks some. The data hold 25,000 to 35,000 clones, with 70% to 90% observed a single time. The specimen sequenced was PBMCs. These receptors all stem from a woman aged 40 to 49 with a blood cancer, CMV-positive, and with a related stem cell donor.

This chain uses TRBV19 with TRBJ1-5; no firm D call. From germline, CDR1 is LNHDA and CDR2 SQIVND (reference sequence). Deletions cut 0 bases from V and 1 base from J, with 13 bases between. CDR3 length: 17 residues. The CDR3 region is CASSIDVVPGSNQPQHF. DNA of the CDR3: TGTGCCAGTAGTATAGATGTAGTACCCGGGAGCAATCAGCCCCAGCATTTT.

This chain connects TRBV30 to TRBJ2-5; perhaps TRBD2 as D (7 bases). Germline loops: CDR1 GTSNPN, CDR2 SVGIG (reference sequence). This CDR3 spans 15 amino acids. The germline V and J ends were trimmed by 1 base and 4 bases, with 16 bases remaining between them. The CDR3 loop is CAWSEGGGGAETQYF. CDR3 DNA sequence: TGTGCCTGGAGTGAGGGAGGGGGGGGTGCAGAGACCCAGTACTTC.

The CDR3 is CASRESGGADTQYF. CDR3 coding DNA: TGTGCCAGCAGGGAGAGCGGGGGGGCAGATACGCAGTATTTT. The rearrangement links TRBV27 to TRBJ2-3; 10 nucleotides match TRBD2. J gave up 4 bases and V 6 bases, and 4 bases lay outside the gene matches. Germline V gene sequence: CDR1 MNHEY, CDR2 SMNVEV (reference sequence). The length of the CDR3 is 14 residues.

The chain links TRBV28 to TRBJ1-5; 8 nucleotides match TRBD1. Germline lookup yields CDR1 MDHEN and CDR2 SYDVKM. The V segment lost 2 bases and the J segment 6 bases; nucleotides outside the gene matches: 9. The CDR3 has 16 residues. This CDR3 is CASSLRQGARGQPQHF. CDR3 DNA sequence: TGTGCCAGCAGTTTACGCCAGGGGGCACGGGGTCAGCCCCAGCATTTT. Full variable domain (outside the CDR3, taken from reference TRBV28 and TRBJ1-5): DVKVTQSSRYLVKRTGEKVFLECVQDMDHENMFWYRQDPGLGLRLIYFSYDVKMKEKGDIPEGYSVSREKKERFSLILESASTNQTSMYLCASSLRQGARGQPQHFGDGTRLSIL.

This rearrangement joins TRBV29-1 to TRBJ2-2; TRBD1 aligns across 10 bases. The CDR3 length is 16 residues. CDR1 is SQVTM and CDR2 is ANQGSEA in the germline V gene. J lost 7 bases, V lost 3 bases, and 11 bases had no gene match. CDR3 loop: CSVEFSDRGNGGELFF. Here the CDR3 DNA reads TGCAGCGTTGAGTTTTCGGACAGGGGGAATGGCGGGGAGCTGTTTTTT.

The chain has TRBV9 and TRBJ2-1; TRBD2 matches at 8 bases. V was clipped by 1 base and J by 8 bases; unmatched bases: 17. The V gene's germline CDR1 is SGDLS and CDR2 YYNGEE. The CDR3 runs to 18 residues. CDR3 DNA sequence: TGTGCCAGCAGCGTACGGCCGACAAGCGGGGGAGATTACGATGAGCAGTTCTTC. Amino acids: CASSVRPTSGGDYDEQFF.

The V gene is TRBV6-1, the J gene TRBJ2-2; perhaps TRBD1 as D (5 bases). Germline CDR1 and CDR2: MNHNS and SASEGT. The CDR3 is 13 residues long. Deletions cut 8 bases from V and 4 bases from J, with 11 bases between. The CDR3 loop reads CASEGATTGELFF. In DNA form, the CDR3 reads TGTGCCAGCGAAGGGGCGACCACCGGGGAGCTGTTTTTT.

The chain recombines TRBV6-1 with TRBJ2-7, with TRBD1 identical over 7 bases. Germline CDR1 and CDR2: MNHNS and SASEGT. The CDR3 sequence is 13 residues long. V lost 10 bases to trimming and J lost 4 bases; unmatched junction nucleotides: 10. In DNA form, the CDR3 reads TGTGCCACTTTCGACAGGGATCCTTACGAGCAGTACTTC. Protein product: CATFDRDPYEQYF.

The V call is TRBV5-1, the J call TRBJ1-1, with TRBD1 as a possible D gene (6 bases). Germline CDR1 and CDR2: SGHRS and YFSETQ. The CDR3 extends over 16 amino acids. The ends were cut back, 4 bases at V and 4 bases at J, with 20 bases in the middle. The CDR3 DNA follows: TGCGCCAGCAGCCTCCTCCGGGACATCGGAAGCACTGAAGCTTTCTTT. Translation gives CASSLLRDIGSTEAFF.

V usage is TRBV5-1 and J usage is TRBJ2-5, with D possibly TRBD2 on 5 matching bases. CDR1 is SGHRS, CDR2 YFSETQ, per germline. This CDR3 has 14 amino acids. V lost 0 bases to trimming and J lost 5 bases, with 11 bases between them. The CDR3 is CASSLEGGGETQYF. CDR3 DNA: TGCGCCAGCAGCTTGGAAGGAGGCGGGGAGACCCAGTACTTC.

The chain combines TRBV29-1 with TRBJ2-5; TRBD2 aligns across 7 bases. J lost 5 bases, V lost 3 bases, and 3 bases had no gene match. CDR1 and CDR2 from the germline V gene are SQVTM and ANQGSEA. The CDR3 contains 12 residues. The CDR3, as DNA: TGCAGCGTTGAGTTAGCGGGCGAGACCCAGTACTTC. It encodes CSVELAGETQYF.